The 23 T cell receptor beta chains presented below share a single source sample, sequenced in a study of cytomegalovirus exposure and HLA in healthy donors. It was with 60 Vbeta and 13 Jbeta primers that the PCR ran. Produced via immunoSEQ multiplex PCR; TCRdb's table is partial and in-frame only. There are about 160,000 clones in the sample; under 80% occur only once, and roughly 4.2% lies in the top ten. Sequenced input: PBMCs. Receptor source: a man in his forties in good health and CMV-seronegative.

The rearrangement uses TRBV4-3 and TRBJ1-5; D possibly corresponds to TRBD1 (5 bases). Between the trimmed V and J ends, which lost 0 bases and 9 bases, there was a span of 15 bases. Germline V CDR1 and CDR2: LGHNA, YSLEER. The CDR3 totals 15 residues. As DNA, the CDR3 is TGCGCCAGCAGCCAAGAAAGAGGCGGGGGAGGGCCCCAGCATTTT. Residues: CASSQERGGGGPQHF.

The rearrangement links TRBV5-4 to TRBJ2-7; D is possibly TRBD1 (5 bases). CDR1 is SGHNT, CDR2 YYREEE, per germline (reference sequence). The CDR3 is 13 amino acids. The V and J ends lost 6 bases and 0 bases respectively, with 10 bases between them. The chain's CDR3 is CASKGPFSYEQYF. For the CDR3, the DNA is TGTGCCAGCAAGGGGCCTTTCTCCTACGAGCAGTACTTC.

J is TRBJ2-2 and V is TRBV10-2, with 7 bases aligning to TRBD2. CDR1 is WSHSY and CDR2 is SAAADI in the germline V gene. The CDR3 is made up of 16 amino acids. The V and J ends lost 6 bases and 0 bases, in that order; junction bases with no gene match: 7. The DNA of the CDR3 is TGCGCCAGCAGGGGTCGCGGGGGTGCGAACACCGGGGAGCTGTTTTTT. Translating it yields CASRGRGGANTGELFF.

This clone has only a few counts. The gene calls are TRBV28 and TRBJ2-3; 8 bases map to TRBD1. Germline V gene lookup returns CDR1 MDHEN and CDR2 SYDVKM. This CDR3 contains 15 residues. The V segment lost 5 bases and the J segment 1 base; nucleotides outside the gene matches: 5. The CDR3 loop is CASSAPGQGTDTQYF. CDR3 nucleotides: TGTGCCAGCAGTGCCCCGGGACAGGGCACAGATACGCAGTATTTT.

The rearrangement uses TRBV28 and TRBJ1-1; D is unresolved. Germline V gene sequence: CDR1 MDHEN, CDR2 SYDVKM. This CDR3 is 11 amino acids long. Trimming stripped 4 bases from V and 4 bases from J, with 4 bases between. CDR3 residues: CASSYLTEAFF. Written as DNA, the CDR3 is TGTGCCAGCAGTTATCTCACTGAAGCTTTCTTT.

The rearrangement links TRBV30 to TRBJ2-7; D possibly corresponds to TRBD2 (6 bases). Trimming cost V 4 bases and J 7 bases, with 11 bases left between them. The CDR3 extends over 11 amino acids. Germline CDR1 GTSNPN, CDR2 SVGIG (reference sequence). DNA of the CDR3: TGTGCCTGGACCCTCGGGGGTGAGCAGTACTTC. Translated, it gives CAWTLGGEQYF.

The rearrangement uses TRBV4-1 and TRBJ2-5; maybe TRBD2 (6 bases). This CDR3 has 17 residues. V gave up 2 bases and J gave up 2 bases, with 18 bases separating them. Germline loops: CDR1 MGHRA, CDR2 YSYEKL. The CDR3 coding sequence is TGCGCCAGCAGCCAAAGGGAAGGCGGGGACCTTCAAGAGACCCAGTACTTC. Translation gives CASSQREGGDLQETQYF.

This sequence joins TRBV5-8 and TRBJ2-1; TRBD1 might be the D (6 bases). Deletions cut 0 bases from V and 8 bases from J, with 9 bases between. Germline lookup yields CDR1 SGHTS and CDR2 YDEGEE. The CDR3 totals 13 residues. The CDR3 protein is CASSLETGHEQFF. CDR3 bases: TGTGCCAGCAGCTTGGAGACAGGCCATGAGCAGTTCTTC.

The chain recombines TRBV5-1 with TRBJ2-4, with a weak D call TRBD1 (5 bases). The CDR3 consists of 14 residues. V lost 5 bases and J 0 bases, leaving 9 bases between the germline ends. From germline, CDR1 is SGHRS and CDR2 YFSETQ. In nucleotides, the CDR3 is TGCGCCAGCAGGACAGACTTAGCCAAAAACATTCAGTACTTC. Translated, it gives CASRTDLAKNIQYF.

This clone was recorded a few times. The chain carries TRBV14 and TRBJ2-3; D perhaps matches TRBD2 (6 bases). CDR1 and CDR2 (germline): SGHDN, FVKESK. The CDR3 sequence is 17 residues long. Deletions cut 0 bases from V and 0 bases from J, with 13 bases between. CDR3 protein: CASSQDSAGTSTDTQYF. The CDR3 bases are TGTGCCAGCAGCCAAGATTCGGCGGGGACTAGCACAGATACGCAGTATTTT.

The rearrangement joins TRBV5-1 to TRBJ2-1; 7 nucleotides match TRBD1. With V trimmed by 4 bases and J by 7 bases, 5 bases remained unmatched. Germline CDR1 is SGHRS and CDR2 is YFSETQ. This CDR3 spans 13 amino acids. The CDR3 DNA is TGCGCCAGCAGCCCGACAGGGTTGAATGAGCAGTTCTTC. Its protein is CASSPTGLNEQFF.

The chain is built from TRBV27 and TRBJ2-2, with 9 bases fitting TRBD1. Germline CDR1 MNHEY, CDR2 SMNVEV (reference sequence). V shed 5 bases and J 4 bases; nucleotides not matched to a gene: 8. This CDR3 region has 16 residues. The CDR3 region has the DNA TGTGCCAGCAGTACCCTCCCGGGACAGGGCACCGGGGAGCTGTTTTTT. This translates into CASSTLPGQGTGELFF.

The V gene is TRBV15, the J gene TRBJ1-2, with 7 bases fitting TRBD1. The CDR3 loop spans 16 amino acids. Trimming at V came to 0 bases and at J to 5 bases, leaving 9 bases not matched to a gene. Germline V gene sequence: CDR1 LNHNV, CDR2 YYDKDF (reference sequence). The CDR3 sequence is CATSRESGGGLYGYTF. The CDR3 DNA is TGTGCCACCAGCAGAGAGAGTGGAGGGGGCTTATATGGCTACACCTTC.

As regards this clone: The junction departs from the called germline gene at one end, perhaps through a read error. The chain uses TRBV7-9 and TRBJ1-1; perhaps TRBD1 as D (5 bases). CDR1 and CDR2 from the germline V gene are SEHNR and FQNEAQ (reference sequence). The CDR3 contains 12 residues. The CDR3 protein is CSSSGGWTEAFF. In DNA form, the CDR3 reads TGTTCCAGCTCCGGGGGGTGGACTGAAGCTTTCTTT.

CDR3 DNA sequence: TGTGCCAGCAGCGCCCCGGGACAGGGGGTCTATGGCTACACCTTC. It yields the protein CASSAPGQGVYGYTF. The V and J genes are TRBV9 and TRBJ1-2, with 11 bases that match TRBD1. Germline V gene sequence: CDR1 SGDLS, CDR2 YYNGEE. Trimming removed 3 bases from V and 4 bases from J; junction bases left unmatched: 5. The CDR3 has 15 residues.

This clone was detected a few times. This rearrangement joins TRBV4-1 to TRBJ2-5; 10 bases align to TRBD1. V lost 3 bases and J lost 5; bases outside the gene matches: 6. CDR1 MGHRA and CDR2 YSYEKL come from the germline V gene. The CDR3 is 15 amino acids. The CDR3: CASSQPGQGPETQYF. For the CDR3, the DNA is TGCGCCAGCAGCCAGCCGGGACAGGGGCCCGAGACCCAGTACTTC.

The chain recombines TRBV4-1 with TRBJ1-2; TRBD1 might be the D (5 bases). The CDR3 has 19 residues. Looked up from germline, CDR1 is MGHRA and CDR2 is YSYEKL. The V end was cut by 0 bases, the J end by 4 bases, with 24 bases between. The CDR3 DNA follows: TGCGCCAGCAGCCAAGATAGGGGAACGAAAGGCAGGGACTCCTATGGCTACACCTTC. Amino acid sequence: CASSQDRGTKGRDSYGYTF.

The rearrangement uses TRBV10-3 and TRBJ2-1; 13 bases are shared with TRBD2. CDR3 size: 18 residues. Germline CDR1 ENHRY, CDR2 SYGVKD. V dropped 5 bases and J dropped 3; count of bases not matched to a gene: 10. CDR3: CAISSSLAGGLLYNEQFF. The CDR3 nucleotides are TGTGCCATCAGTTCGTCACTAGCGGGGGGGCTGCTCTACAATGAGCAGTTCTTC.

V usage is TRBV18 and J usage is TRBJ2-1, with D possibly being TRBD1 (5 bases). V dropped 1 base and J dropped 3 bases, with 10 bases sitting between them. The CDR3 consists of 15 residues. CDR1 KGHSH and CDR2 LQKENI come from the germline V gene. CDR3 in amino acids: CASSPRMDNYNEQFF. The CDR3 DNA reads TGTGCCAGCTCACCACGGATGGACAACTACAATGAGCAGTTCTTC. The variable domain in full, with the rest retrieved from reference TRBV18 and TRBJ2-1, is NAGVMQNPRHLVRRRGQEARLRCSPMKGHSHVYWYRQLPEEGLKFMVYLQKENIIDESGMPKERFSAEFPKEGPSILRIQQVVRGDSAAYFCASSPRMDNYNEQFFGPGTRLTVL.

V and J are TRBV18 and TRBJ2-7, with TRBD1 matching 10 bases. This CDR3 comprises 15 residues. Germline V gene data show CDR1 as KGHSH and CDR2 as LQKENI. Trimming cost V 4 bases and J 3 bases; bases outside gene matches: 6. As DNA, the CDR3 is TGTGCCAGCTCACGTTCGGGACAGGGGAACTACGAGCAGTACTTC. Translation: CASSRSGQGNYEQYF.

The chain is built from TRBV18 and TRBJ2-7; TRBD2 might be the D (5 bases). V lost 6 bases and J lost 3, with 15 bases in between. CDR3 length: 14 amino acids. Per the germline V gene, CDR1 is KGHSH and CDR2 is LQKENI. This CDR3 is CASSSTKRDYEQYF. In DNA, the CDR3 is TGTGCCAGCTCCTCGACTAAGAGAGACTACGAGCAGTACTTC.

V usage is TRBV5-4 and J usage is TRBJ1-1; no clear D. CDR1 is SGHNT and CDR2 is YYREEE in the germline V gene (reference sequence). The V gene lost 4 bases and the J gene lost 1 base, with 14 bases spanning the gap. This CDR3 comprises 15 residues. The CDR3 protein is CASSHPRGSNTEAFF. Here the CDR3 DNA reads TGTGCCAGCAGCCACCCCCGGGGATCGAACACTGAAGCTTTCTTT.

The chain uses TRBV7-9 and TRBJ2-2; 7 nucleotides agree with TRBD1. V lost 4 bases to trimming and J lost 4 bases; unmatched junction nucleotides: 6. The V gene's germline CDR1 is SEHNR and CDR2 FQNEAQ (reference sequence). The CDR3 has 15 amino acids. In nucleotides, the CDR3 is TGTGCCAGCAGCTCCCGACAGGGATTCACCGGGGAGCTGTTTTTT. It translates to CASSSRQGFTGELFF.